Listed below are T cell receptor beta chains from one sample, sequenced in a study of PD-1 blockade in classical Hodgkin lymphoma. Generated by immunoSEQ multiplex PCR, the TCRdb table keeps only in-frame clones and is missing some. The sample includes around 99,000 clones, 81% of them seen just once. The sequences come from peripheral blood mononuclear cells (PBMCs), collected before the second cycle of nivolumab. These receptors were collected from a human donor with classical Hodgkin lymphoma. The CDR3 runs from the conserved cysteine through the conserved F or W. For some rows the clone size is stated as once, few or many, or as a class when expanded; others skip it.

v_gene,abundance,CDR3aa
TRBV5-1,NA,CASSHPGEETQYF
TRBV7-2,NA,CASSLTGVSYNEQFF
TRBV4-1,once,CASSQAQDGSEKLFF
TRBV21-1,NA,CASSAPQGAKNIQYF
TRBV25-1,NA,CASMAGGMNTEAFF
TRBV21-1,few,CASSNSSGANVLTF
TRBV4-2,NA,CASSLAGAGGYTF
TRBV9,NA,CASSEFRGSETGELFF
TRBV19,NA,CASTNSGGDRVASAATF
TRBV7-2,NA,CASSLVIAGEQYF
TRBV5-4,NA,CASSSAVAHQHYEQYF
TRBV7-9,NA,CASSLAGTSWIGEQFF
TRBV7-2,NA,CASSLGEAYNEQFF
TRBV19,once,CASSIGPEQYF
TRBV29-1,NA,CSGEGSSYNEQFF
TRBV5-4,NA,CASSRLFGLFF
TRBV19,NA,CASSPRDRETQYF
TRBV7-9,NA,CASSPMGGSTEAFF
TRBV28,NA,CASSFRGAQVSGELFF
TRBV6-1,NA,CASSPQGRPQHF
TRBV7-9,NA,CASSLQGALSGNTIYF
TRBV23-1,NA,CASSQSWVFAYNEQFF
TRBV18,NA,CASSPSKETQYF
TRBV9,NA,CASSVDTAGNTIYF
TRBV6-6,once,CASSRIPGVDGYTF
TRBV4-3,NA,CASSQVKPNTGELFF
TRBV7-9,NA,CASSPYGNTEAFF
TRBV7-5,NA,CVRSLRRGFRSQPQHF
TRBV9,NA,CASSVGTAVYQQYF
TRBV11-2,few,CASSPTPRSYEQYF
TRBV10-3,NA,CAISESFNQPQHF
TRBV27,NA,CASSSPGDPYEQYF
TRBV2,NA,CASQDAGPGELFF
TRBV19,NA,CASRNRGSQPQHF
TRBV7-3,NA,CASSLGAAGGAETQYF
TRBV6-1,once,CASSEQGADTEAFF
TRBV10-3,NA,CAISGQGASQPQHF
TRBV7-2,NA,CASSAGVYNEQFF
TRBV27,NA,CASGPGQNSGNTIYF
TRBV25-1,NA,CASSTSPQGITDTQYF
TRBV9,NA,CASSASSSGNTIYF
TRBV10-3,NA,CAISESKAGSEKLFF
TRBV29-1,NA,CSVAGWAGDEQYF
TRBV2,NA,CASKGLVSDEKLFF
TRBV7-9,NA,CASSLQGPTEAFF
TRBV27,NA,CASSLGGQGVFDGYTF
TRBV25-1,NA,CASSEFGRVLYGYTF
TRBV2,few,CASSNLGRGPDTQYF
TRBV28,NA,CATRPPGLAGSYEQYF
TRBV10-3,NA,CAIALTDEQFF
TRBV30,once,CAWRTGRDTEAFF
TRBV2,NA,CAFKRIKGSDTQYF
TRBV5-4,NA,CASSSQSSGGLTYEQYF
TRBV5-1,NA,CASSLGGVTQETQYF
TRBV5-4,NA,CASSPFAGDTQYF
TRBV6-4,few,CASSESGGFNTEAFF
TRBV29-1,NA,CSVDEGPGEQYF
TRBV6-6,NA,CASSYSASLYNEQFF
TRBV10-3,NA,CAISGASGHNGQFF
TRBV30,NA,CAWTWGGLGTEAFF